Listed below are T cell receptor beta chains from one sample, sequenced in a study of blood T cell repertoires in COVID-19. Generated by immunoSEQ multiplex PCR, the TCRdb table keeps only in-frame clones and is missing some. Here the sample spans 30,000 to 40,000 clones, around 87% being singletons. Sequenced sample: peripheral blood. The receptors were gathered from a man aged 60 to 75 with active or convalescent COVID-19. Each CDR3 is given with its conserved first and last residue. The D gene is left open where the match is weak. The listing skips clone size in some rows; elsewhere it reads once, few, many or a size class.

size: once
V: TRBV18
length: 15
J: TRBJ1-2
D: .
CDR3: CASSLLEVRGDGYTF
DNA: TGTGCCAGCTCACTCCTAGAGGTCAGGGGAGATGGCTACACCTTC

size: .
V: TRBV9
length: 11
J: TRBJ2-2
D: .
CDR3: CASSVYGELFF
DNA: TGTGCCAGCAGCGTATACGGGGAGCTGTTTTTT

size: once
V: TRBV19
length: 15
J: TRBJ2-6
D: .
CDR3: CASSRQVYGANVLTF
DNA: TGTGCCAGTAGTAGACAGGTTTACGGGGCCAACGTCCTGACTTTC

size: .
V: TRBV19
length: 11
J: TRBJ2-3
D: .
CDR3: CASSIQYTQYF
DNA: TGTGCCAGTAGTATCCAGTATACGCAGTATTTT

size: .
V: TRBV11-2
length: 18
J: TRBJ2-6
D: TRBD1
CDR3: CASSPRDRAVSGANVLTF
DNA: TGTGCCAGCAGCCCTAGGGACAGGGCAGTCTCTGGGGCCAACGTCCTGACTTTC

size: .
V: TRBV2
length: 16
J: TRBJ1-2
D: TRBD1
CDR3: CASSPRGGQGLDGYTF
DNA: TGTGCCAGCAGCCCCCGGGGGGGACAGGGACTCGATGGCTACACCTTC

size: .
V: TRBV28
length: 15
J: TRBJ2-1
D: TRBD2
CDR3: CASTLAGVGGNEQFF
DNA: TGTGCCAGCACCCTAGCGGGAGTGGGGGGCAATGAGCAGTTCTTC

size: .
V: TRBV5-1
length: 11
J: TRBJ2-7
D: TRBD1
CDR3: CASGQGHEQYF
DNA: TGCGCCAGCGGACAGGGGCACGAGCAGTACTTC

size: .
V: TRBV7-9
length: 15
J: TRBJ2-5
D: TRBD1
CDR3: CASSYPTGGDETQYF
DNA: TGTGCCAGCAGCTACCCGACAGGGGGGGATGAGACCCAGTACTTC

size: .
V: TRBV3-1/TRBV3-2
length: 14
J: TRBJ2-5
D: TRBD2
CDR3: CASSRLAGGETQYF
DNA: TGTGCCAGCAGCCGGCTAGCGGGAGGAGAGACCCAGTACTTC

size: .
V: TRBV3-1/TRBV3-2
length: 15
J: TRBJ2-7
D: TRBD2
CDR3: CASSHRSGGTYEQYF
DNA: TGTGCCAGCAGCCATCGAAGCGGGGGGACCTACGAGCAGTACTTC

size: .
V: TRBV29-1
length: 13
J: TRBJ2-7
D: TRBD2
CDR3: CSGLGTTAYEQYF
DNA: TGCAGCGGTCTAGGGACTACCGCCTACGAGCAGTACTTC

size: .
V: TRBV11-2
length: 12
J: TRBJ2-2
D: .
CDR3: CASSSSNGELFF
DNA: TGTGCCAGCAGCTCTAGTAACGGGGAGCTGTTTTTT

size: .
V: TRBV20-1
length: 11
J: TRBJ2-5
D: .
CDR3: CSEVFRETQYF
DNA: TGCAGTGAGGTCTTCCGGGAGACCCAGTACTTC

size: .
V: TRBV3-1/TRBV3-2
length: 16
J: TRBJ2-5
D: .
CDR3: CASSQVRLVKEETQYF
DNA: TGTGCCAGCAGCCAAGTCCGACTAGTGAAGGAAGAGACCCAGTACTTC

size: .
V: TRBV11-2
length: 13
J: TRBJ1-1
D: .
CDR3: CASSFWANTEAFF
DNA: TGTGCCAGCAGCTTTTGGGCGAACACTGAAGCTTTCTTT

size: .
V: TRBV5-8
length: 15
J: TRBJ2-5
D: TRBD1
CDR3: CASSSGRGLQETQYF
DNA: TGTGCCAGCAGCTCCGGCAGGGGGCTGCAAGAGACCCAGTACTTC

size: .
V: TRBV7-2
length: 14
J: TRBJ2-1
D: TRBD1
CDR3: CASSPGQGVDEQFF
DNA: TGTGCCAGCAGCCCGGGACAGGGGGTCGATGAGCAGTTCTTC

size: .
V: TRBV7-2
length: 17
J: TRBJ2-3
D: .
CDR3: CASSPERRTLGTDTQYF
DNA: TGTGCCAGCAGCCCAGAAAGGAGAACATTAGGCACAGATACGCAGTATTTT

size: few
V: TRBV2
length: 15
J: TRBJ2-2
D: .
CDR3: CASSDTRGMTGELFF
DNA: TGTGCCAGCAGTGATACCAGGGGAATGACCGGGGAGCTGTTTTTT

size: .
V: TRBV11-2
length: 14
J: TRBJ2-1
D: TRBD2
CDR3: CASSSSGTYNEQFF
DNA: TGTGCCAGCAGCTCCAGCGGGACCTACAATGAGCAGTTCTTC

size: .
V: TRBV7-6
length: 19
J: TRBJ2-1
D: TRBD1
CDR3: CASSSRGQGAISSYNEQFF
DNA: TGTGCCAGCAGCTCAAGGGGACAGGGGGCGATAAGCTCCTACAATGAGCAGTTCTTC

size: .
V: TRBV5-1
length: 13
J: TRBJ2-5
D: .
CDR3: CASSFVPGETQYF
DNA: TGCGCCAGCAGCTTCGTCCCGGGAGAGACCCAGTACTTC

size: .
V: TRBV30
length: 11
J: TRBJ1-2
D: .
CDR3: CAWSGGAGYTF
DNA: TGTGCCTGGAGTGGTGGGGCTGGCTACACCTTC

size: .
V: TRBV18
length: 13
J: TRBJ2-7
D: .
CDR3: CASSVDSLYEQYF
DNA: TGTGCCAGCTCAGTCGACAGTCTTTACGAGCAGTACTTC

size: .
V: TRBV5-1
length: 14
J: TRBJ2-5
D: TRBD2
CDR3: CASSLAPSGGTQYF
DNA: TGCGCCAGCAGCTTGGCCCCTAGCGGGGGGACCCAGTACTTC

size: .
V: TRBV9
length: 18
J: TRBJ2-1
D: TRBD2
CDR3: CASSVGLAGPSSYNEQFF
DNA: TGTGCCAGCAGCGTTGGACTAGCGGGCCCGAGCTCCTACAATGAGCAGTTCTTC

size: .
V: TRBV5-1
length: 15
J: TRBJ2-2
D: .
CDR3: CASDTDGVDTGELFF
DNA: TGCGCCAGCGACACGGACGGGGTTGACACCGGGGAGCTGTTTTTT

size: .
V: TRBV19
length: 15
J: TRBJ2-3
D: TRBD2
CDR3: CASSTTSGYTDTQYF
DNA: TGTGCCAGTAGTACGACTAGCGGGTACACAGATACGCAGTATTTT

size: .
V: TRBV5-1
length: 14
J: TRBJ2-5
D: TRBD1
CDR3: CASSDGDRAETQYF
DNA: TGCGCCAGCAGCGACGGGGACAGGGCCGAGACCCAGTACTTC

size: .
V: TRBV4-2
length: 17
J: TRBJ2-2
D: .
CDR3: CASSQDEGRGDTGELFF
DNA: TGTGCCAGCAGCCAAGATGAGGGCAGGGGCGACACCGGGGAGCTGTTTTTT

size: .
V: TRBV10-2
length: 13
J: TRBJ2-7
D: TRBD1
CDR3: CATGTGITYEQYF
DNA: TGCGCCACCGGGACAGGGATCACCTACGAGCAGTACTTC

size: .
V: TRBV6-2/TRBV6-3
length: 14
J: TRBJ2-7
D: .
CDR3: CASSYEQGPYEQYF
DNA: TGTGCCAGCAGTTACGAGCAGGGGCCCTACGAGCAGTACTTC

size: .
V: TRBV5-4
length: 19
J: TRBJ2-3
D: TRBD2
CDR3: CASSLPQPTTSGRTDTQYF
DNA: TGTGCCAGCAGCTTGCCCCAACCGACTACTAGCGGGAGAACAGATACGCAGTATTTT

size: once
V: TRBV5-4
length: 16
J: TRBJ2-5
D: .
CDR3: CASSGGGAGSQETQYF
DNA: TGTGCCAGCAGTGGCGGCGGAGCCGGGAGCCAAGAGACCCAGTACTTC

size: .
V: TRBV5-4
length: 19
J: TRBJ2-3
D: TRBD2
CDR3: CASSSLAGGAGIGTDTQYF
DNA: TGTGCCAGCAGCTCACTAGCGGGAGGGGCAGGGATCGGCACAGATACGCAGTATTTT

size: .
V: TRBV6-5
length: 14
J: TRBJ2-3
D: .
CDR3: CASSYSTSTDTQYF
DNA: TGTGCCAGCAGTTACTCGACTAGCACAGATACGCAGTATTTT

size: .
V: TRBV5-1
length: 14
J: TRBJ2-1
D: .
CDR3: CASSLLSSYNEQFF
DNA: TGCGCCAGCAGCTTACTAAGCTCCTACAATGAGCAGTTCTTC

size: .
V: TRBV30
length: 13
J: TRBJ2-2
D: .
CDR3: CAWSRGETGELFF
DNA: TGTGCCTGGAGCAGGGGGGAAACCGGGGAGCTGTTTTTT

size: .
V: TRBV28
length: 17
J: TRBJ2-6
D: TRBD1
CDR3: CASRFTGAPGGANVLTF
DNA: TGTGCCAGCAGATTTACAGGGGCGCCTGGGGGGGCCAACGTCCTGACTTTC

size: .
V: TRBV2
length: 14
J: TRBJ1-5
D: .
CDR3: CASSETGTNQPQHF
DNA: TGTGCCAGCAGTGAAACAGGTACCAATCAGCCCCAGCATTTT

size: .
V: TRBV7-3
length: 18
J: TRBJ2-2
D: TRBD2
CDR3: CASSPVVGASGSPGELFF
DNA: TGTGCCAGCAGCCCCGTGGTGGGGGCTAGCGGGAGTCCCGGGGAGCTGTTTTTT